The sequence of this T cell receptor (beta chain) was determined in a study of cytomegalovirus exposure and HLA in healthy donors. After removal of 2 bases from V and 3 bases from J, the junction contained 4 bases not matched to a gene. Germline assignment: CDR1 LGHNA and CDR2 YSLEER. The CDR3 covers 15 residues. In its sample, this clone was seen many times. What it recognizes is unknown. The method was immunoSEQ multiplex PCR; TCRdb's version includes in-frame clones alone and lacks a portion of them. The data hold 110,000 to 150,000 clones, with approximately 87% observed a single time. Points from the study as a whole: Testing in vitro showed three CMV-associated chains specific for CMV antigens. The study flagged around 160 TCR beta chains as cytomegalovirus-associated. A subsequent analysis found that TCR clusters from the first cohort also tended to co-occur in the 90 to 150 validation repertoires, with 94% of cluster scores above 0.

The receptor was derived from a man younger than 35 in good health and CMV-seronegative. Sequencing was performed on PBMCs. This rearrangement joins TRBV4-3 to TRBJ1-2; 9 bases map to TRBD1. CDR3 loop: CASSQRTGEYYGYTF. CDR3 DNA: TGCGCCAGCAGCCAACGGACAGGGGAATACTATGGCTACACCTTC.